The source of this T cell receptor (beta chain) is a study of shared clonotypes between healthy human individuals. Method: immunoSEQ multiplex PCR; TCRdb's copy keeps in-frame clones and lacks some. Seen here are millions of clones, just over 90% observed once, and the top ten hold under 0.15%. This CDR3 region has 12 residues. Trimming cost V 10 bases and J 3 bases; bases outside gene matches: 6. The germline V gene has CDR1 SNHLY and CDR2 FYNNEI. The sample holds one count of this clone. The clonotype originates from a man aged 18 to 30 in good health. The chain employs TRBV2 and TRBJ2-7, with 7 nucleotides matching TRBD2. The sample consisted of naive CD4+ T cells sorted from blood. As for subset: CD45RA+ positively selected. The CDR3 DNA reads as TGTGCCAACGGACGGGGGGTCTACGAGCAGTACTTC. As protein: CANGRGVYEQYF.